This T cell receptor (beta chain) originates from a study of shared clonotypes between healthy human individuals. In the naive CD8 group, cells lacked CD45RO and were positively selected for CCR7, so terminally differentiated effector memory CD45RA+ cells were left out. Nashville, Tennessee was home to all donors, who were Caucasian adults. Researchers ran the assay at a deep level. Every immunoSEQ plate was one replicate of a subset's evenly spread DNA. Assay used: immunoSEQ multiplex PCR; TCRdb lists only in-frame clones, some missing. The sample holds about 650,000 clones, 95% seen once. The CDR3 loop spans 14 amino acids. The J segment lost 6 bases and the V segment lost 4 bases, leaving 6 bases of the junction unmatched. Germline loops: CDR1 MNHEY, CDR2 SMNVEV (reference sequence). Study-level points and caveats: Depth was large, yet rarefaction showed that sorted-subset sequencing was incomplete.

As concerns this clone: Its specificity is not known.

The sequenced sample was naive CD8+ T cells sorted from blood. The genes are TRBV27 and TRBJ1-5, with 7 positions matching TRBD1. The clonotype was recovered from a woman in her 30s in good health. The CDR3 coding sequence is TGTGCCAGCAGTTACGGTACAGGGGTTCAGCCCCAGCATTTT. This codes for CASSYGTGVQPQHF.